This T cell receptor beta chain was obtained from a study of blood T cell repertoires in COVID-19. Study in general: Both acute and convalescent COVID-19 samples were obtained from the United States, Italy and Spain.

The ends were cut back, 0 bases at V and 0 bases at J, with 10 bases in the middle. Germline lookup yields CDR1 SGHDT and CDR2 YYEEEE. The CDR3 is 15 amino acids. This clone was seen a single time. As originally analysed: Amplification with reference gene primers provided the estimates of nucleated cell counts. Libraries were prepared by immunoSEQ multiplex PCR; TCRdb keeps only in-frame clonotypes and omits some of them. For V, J and clone size, that table is used; D and trimming come from the DNA. The sample shows about 280,000 clones, 90% of them seen only once. Individuals drawn from approximately 22 US areas were about 18 to 90 years old.

The chain carries TRBV5-6 and TRBJ2-7; tentatively, D is TRBD1 (5 bases). The sequence came from a woman in her late teens or twenties with acute COVID-19. What was sequenced was PBMCs or T cells enriched from blood (not recorded which). CDR3 protein: CASSLATGISYEQYF. CDR3 bases: TGTGCCAGCAGCTTGGCTACAGGTATCTCCTACGAGCAGTACTTC.